This T cell receptor beta chain was identified in a study of Graves' ophthalmopathy and Graves' hyperthyroidism. The study, taken as a whole, reports: Ophthalmopathy progression was predicted by the model at less than 71% sensitivity and approximately 72% specificity.

RNA transcripts were the source from which TCR beta CDR3 regions were amplified. Second-round multiplex PCR came after first-round RT-PCR with HTBI primers. TCRdb recomputed calls from the multiplex PCR reads with MiXCR, one row per CDR3 protein. The data contain 170,000 or so distinct CDR3 sequences, over 35% of them singletons. Germline V CDR1 and CDR2: LGHNA, YNFKEQ. V lost 4 bases, J lost 8 bases, and 18 bases lay in between. This CDR3 region has 15 residues. Serum thyroxine and TRAb, along with clinical symptoms, thyroid ultrasound and orbital computed tomography, were what diagnosis relied on. PBMCs were obtained from about 10 ml of fresh peripheral blood. Turning to this clonotype: Its antigen is not known.

The chain couples TRBV4-2 to TRBJ2-4; the D gene is possibly TRBD1 (6 bases). Sequenced material: peripheral blood. The TCR was taken from a middle-aged woman with Graves' ophthalmopathy. CDR3 in amino acids: CASSPIMDSEYIQYF. The CDR3 DNA reads as TGTGCCAGCAGCCCGATAATGGACAGTGAGTACATTCAGTACTTC.